Below, one T cell receptor beta chain is given with its context. The source of the sample is a study of control samples from healthy donors and cancer patients. Germline assignment: CDR1 SGHAT and CDR2 FQNNGV. Trimming took 2 bases from V and 3 from J, leaving 9 bases between them. This CDR3 region has 14 residues. This table comes from immunoSEQ multiplex PCR, and its TCRdb copy is limited to in-frame clones, with some not included. Of around 180,000 clones in the sample, under 95% were seen once. The source of this sequence is a woman aged 18-29 years in good health. The rearrangement uses TRBV11-2 and TRBJ2-3; D might be TRBD1 (5 bases). What was sequenced was blood. DNA for the CDR3: TGTGCCAGCAGCTTAAGCAGGGTTACAGATACGCAGTATTTT. Protein product: CASSLSRVTDTQYF. Variable domain in full (rest from reference TRBV11-2 and TRBJ2-3): EAGVAQSPRYKIIEKRQSVAFWCNPISGHATLYWYQQILGQGPKLLIQFQNNGVVDDSQLPKDRFSAERLKGVDSTLKIQPAKLEDSAVYLCASSLSRVTDTQYFGPGTRLTVL.